This TCR beta chain was observed in a study of somatic mutations in cytotoxic T cells in rheumatoid arthritis. Study observations and caveats: Measurement of CD8+ T-cell clonality revealed no significant difference between rheumatoid arthritis patients and age-matched healthy controls.

CD4+ cells and CD8+ cells were each obtained through positive magnetic bead selection, and their purity was assessed by flow cytometry. TCRdb's copy holds only in-frame clones and misses some; the assay was immunoSEQ multiplex PCR. The sample carries about 18,000 clones, around 70% recorded once. Of note for this clone: Its specificity is not known.

Trimming pared 2 bases from V and 2 bases from J, leaving 9 bases between. Germline V gene sequence: CDR1 LNHDA, CDR2 SQIVND (reference sequence). This CDR3 comprises 14 residues. Sequencing input: CD8+ T cells sorted from blood. The receptor's source is a woman aged 55-70 years in good health. The V gene is TRBV19, the J gene TRBJ1-1; D unclear. In nucleotides, the CDR3 is TGTGCCAGTAGTATATCTGCAGGAAACACTGAAGCTTTCTTT. Translating gives CASSISAGNTEAFF.